The 7 T cell receptor beta chains below were found in one sample sequenced in a study of shared clonotypes between healthy human individuals. Method: immunoSEQ multiplex PCR; TCRdb's copy keeps in-frame clones and lacks some. Counted here are around 1.9 million clones, about 92% occurring once; the ten biggest clones make up over 1.5%. CD45RO-negative cells were positively selected for CCR7, leaving out terminally differentiated effector memory CD45RA+ cells. Sequencing used naive CD8+ T cells from PBMCs. These receptor sequences come from a man aged 18 to 29 in good health. Some clones in this sample may be carry-over from other donors' samples.

The CDR3 region is CASSLATSGWEQFF. The CDR3 coding sequence is TGTGCCAGCAGCTTAGCGACTAGCGGGTGGGAGCAGTTCTTC. The rearrangement joins TRBV11-2 to TRBJ2-1; 10 bases map to TRBD2. Germline CDR1 is SGHAT and CDR2 is FQNNGV. With V trimmed by 1 base and J by 10 bases, 4 bases remained unmatched. CDR3 length equals 14 residues.

Turning to this clone: This specimen includes other DNA sequences encoding the same CDR3. V gene TRBV7-8 combines with J gene TRBJ2-1; 7 bases line up with TRBD1. J lost 3 bases, V lost 2 bases, and 4 bases had no gene match. Germline V gene sequence: CDR1 SGHVS, CDR2 FQNEAQ. This CDR3 has 15 amino acids. The CDR3 nucleotides are TGTGCCAGCAGCTTAATCGGACAGGTCTACAATGAGCAGTTCTTC. It translates to CASSLIGQVYNEQFF.

This chain links TRBV27 with TRBJ1-5; TRBD1 matches 8 bases. CDR1 and CDR2 (germline): MNHEY, SMNVEV (reference sequence). The CDR3 covers 15 residues. The trim removed 6 bases at V and 4 bases at J, leaving 8 bases unmatched. The CDR3, as DNA: TGTGCCAGCAGGGTCACAGGGGGAGCAAATCAGCCCCAGCATTTT. It specifies CASRVTGGANQPQHF.

The J gene is TRBJ2-7, the V gene TRBV7-9, with a weak D call TRBD2 (5 bases). The CDR3 extends over 14 amino acids. Germline-derived CDR1 and CDR2 are SEHNR and FQNEAQ (reference sequence). V lost 4 bases to trimming and J lost 5 bases, with 15 bases between them. The CDR3 here is CASSSGGLANEQYF. The CDR3 DNA reads as TGTGCCAGCAGCTCAGGTGGACTGGCGAACGAGCAGTACTTC.

This chain connects TRBV7-9 to TRBJ1-2; D unclear. Trimming left V 4 bases short and J 1 base short, with 10 bases between. This CDR3 comprises 14 residues. Germline CDR1 is SEHNR and CDR2 is FQNEAQ (reference sequence). CDR3 residues: CASSSAANNYGYTF. DNA for the CDR3: TGTGCCAGCAGCTCGGCGGCCAATAACTATGGCTACACCTTC.

This clone was found once. The V and J genes are TRBV6-4 and TRBJ2-1; 15 nucleotides match TRBD2. The germline CDR1 and CDR2 sequences are MRHNA and SNTAGT. V gave up 6 bases and J gave up 10 bases; unmatched junction bases: 10. The CDR3 sequence is 16 residues long. The CDR3 here is CASSAGLAGGFREQFF. Here the CDR3 DNA reads TGTGCCAGCAGCGCAGGACTAGCGGGAGGGTTCAGAGAGCAGTTCTTC.

This chain uses TRBV7-9 with TRBJ2-7; 15 bases match TRBD2. The CDR3 runs to 15 residues. J gave up 5 bases and V 7 bases, and 6 bases lay outside the gene matches. CDR1 and CDR2 (germline): SEHNR, FQNEAQ (reference sequence). Written as DNA, the CDR3 is TGTGCCAGCATCGGACTAGCGGGAGGGCCCGACGAGCAGTACTTC. Protein sequence: CASIGLAGGPDEQYF.